The 14 T cell receptor beta chains below were found in one sample sequenced in a study of shared clonotypes between healthy human individuals. Measured with immunoSEQ multiplex PCR; TCRdb has only the in-frame clones, and not every one. The data contain roughly 1,800,000 clones, over 85% of them singletons. Naivety among CD8 cells was defined by CD45RO negativity and positive CCR7 selection, thereby excluding terminally differentiated effector memory CD45RA+ cells. The specimen sequenced was naive CD8+ T cells sorted from blood. The origin of the receptors is a man younger than 30 in good health.

This chain joins TRBV2 and TRBJ2-1; TRBD1 matches 9 bases. V trimming: 8 bases; J trimming: 4 bases; junction bases outside the gene matches: 3. Germline V gene data show CDR1 as SNHLY and CDR2 as FYNNEI. The CDR3 extends over 13 amino acids. The CDR3 nucleotides read TGTGCCAGCCTGACAGGGGGTTACAATGAGCAGTTCTTC. As protein: CASLTGGYNEQFF.

The chain recombines TRBV5-8 with TRBJ2-2, with TRBD1 as a possible D gene (6 bases). Germline CDR1 reads SGHTS; CDR2 reads YDEGEE. The CDR3 covers 18 residues. V was pared by 0 bases and J by 1 base, with 16 bases between. The CDR3 nucleotides are TGTGCCAGCAGCTTGGAGCGGTTCTGGGACAAGAACACCGGGGAGCTGTTTTTT. Encoded protein: CASSLERFWDKNTGELFF.

The chain joins TRBV9 to TRBJ2-5, with TRBD2 matching over 11 bases. This CDR3 is 17 amino acids long. The junction had 9 bases not matched to a gene; V was cut back by 0 bases and J by 5 bases. CDR1 and CDR2 from the germline V gene are SGDLS and YYNGEE. CDR3: CASSVDGSGGALETQYF. The CDR3 nucleotides read TGTGCCAGCAGCGTAGATGGTAGCGGGGGGGCGTTGGAGACCCAGTACTTC.

Remarks on this clone: A junction boundary mismatches the germline segment, possibly from a read error. The sample holds other DNA sequences that translate to the same CDR3. This rearrangement joins TRBV7-7 to TRBJ2-5; D may match TRBD1 or TRBD2 (6 bases each). The CDR3 sequence is 15 residues long. Germline values: CDR1 SSHAT, CDR2 FNYEAQ (reference sequence). The CDR3 region has the DNA TGTGCTAGCAGCTTAGACGGCAGGGGAGGAGAGACCCAGTACTTC. It codes for CASSLDGRGGETQYF.

V usage is TRBV6-4 and J usage is TRBJ1-5; TRBD1 might be the D (6 bases). This CDR3 comprises 13 residues. Deletions cut 7 bases from V and 8 bases from J, with 15 bases between. Germline-derived CDR1 and CDR2 are MRHNA and SNTAGT. The CDR3 spells CASTRGGREPQHF. CDR3 sequence (DNA): TGTGCCAGCACTCGAGGGGGGAGGGAGCCCCAGCATTTT.

The chain couples TRBV29-1 to TRBJ2-1, with no clear D. V was cut by 3 bases and J by 0 bases, with 6 bases left in between. Germline lookup yields CDR1 SQVTM and CDR2 ANQGSEA. The CDR3 loop spans 13 amino acids. CDR3 coding DNA: TGCAGCGTTGACCTTGCCTCCTACAATGAGCAGTTCTTC. It translates to CSVDLASYNEQFF.

This chain connects TRBV9 to TRBJ1-5; D possibly corresponds to TRBD1 (5 bases). This CDR3 comprises 14 residues. Germline loops: CDR1 SGDLS, CDR2 YYNGEE. The V gene lost 0 bases and the J gene lost 6 bases, with 10 bases spanning the gap. CDR3 nucleotides: TGTGCCAGCAGCGTAGAATCAGGGCTTCAGCCCCAGCATTTT. Its protein is CASSVESGLQPQHF.

The rearrangement joins TRBV30 to TRBJ2-2; D might be TRBD1 or TRBD2, each matching 5 bases. Trimming pared 4 bases from V and 4 bases from J, leaving 19 bases between. This CDR3 is 16 amino acids long. CDR1 is GTSNPN, CDR2 SVGIG, per germline (reference sequence). CDR3 protein: CAWNNREGRGTGELFF. Written as DNA, the CDR3 is TGTGCCTGGAATAACCGTGAGGGGCGAGGCACCGGGGAGCTGTTTTTT.

This chain uses TRBV7-9 with TRBJ2-7; the match to TRBD1 covers 9 bases. Germline trimming cut 1 base from V and 2 bases from J; bases unmatched to any gene: 3. Germline CDR1 is SEHNR and CDR2 is FQNEAQ (reference sequence). This CDR3 comprises 15 residues. The CDR3 here is CASSLGTGDAYEQYF. The DNA for the CDR3 is TGTGCCAGCAGCTTAGGGACAGGGGATGCCTACGAGCAGTACTTC.

CDR3 protein: CASSLVPDRVVGEQYF. As DNA, the CDR3 is TGCGCCAGCAGCTTGGTACCGGACAGGGTTGTTGGCGAGCAGTACTTC. The chain employs TRBV5-1 and TRBJ2-7; TRBD1 matches 8 bases. V gave up 0 bases and J gave up 6 bases; unmatched junction bases: 11. Germline CDR1 and CDR2: SGHRS and YFSETQ. This CDR3 contains 16 residues.

This chain joins TRBV10-3 and TRBJ2-7, with 9 positions matching TRBD2. The CDR3 runs 16 residues. Germline CDR1 reads ENHRY; CDR2 reads SYGVKD. The V and J ends lost 0 bases and 6 bases, in that order; junction bases with no gene match: 9. CDR3 nucleotides: TGTGCCATCAGTGAGTCATGGCGGGAGGGCCTTATCGAGCAGTACTTC. Residues: CAISESWREGLIEQYF.

The rearrangement links TRBV10-3 to TRBJ1-2, with TRBD1 as a possible D gene (5 bases). V gave up 2 bases and J gave up 8 bases, with 18 bases separating them. CDR1 is ENHRY, CDR2 SYGVKD, per germline. This CDR3 is 15 amino acids long. This CDR3 reads CAISETPQGPWGYTF. For the CDR3, the DNA is TGTGCCATCAGTGAGACCCCTCAGGGCCCTTGGGGCTACACCTTC.

V is TRBV13 and J is TRBJ2-5; TRBD1 agrees at 7 bases. With 5 bases clipped from V and 5 bases from J, the junction kept 8 bases outside the gene matches. This CDR3 comprises 14 residues. Germline CDR1 and CDR2: PRHDT and FYEKMQ (reference sequence). CDR3 loop: CASSEGGPRETQYF. Here the CDR3 DNA reads TGTGCCAGCAGCGAAGGGGGCCCCCGGGAGACCCAGTACTTC.

This chain joins TRBV4-3 and TRBJ1-1; D is unresolved. Trimming shortened V by 4 bases and J by 0 bases, and 9 bases separated the two germline ends. Germline V gene lookup returns CDR1 LGHNA and CDR2 YSLEER. CDR3 length equals 14 residues. For the CDR3, the DNA is TGCGCCAGCAGCCCGACGGAGGTGAACACTGAAGCTTTCTTT. Protein sequence: CASSPTEVNTEAFF.